This T cell receptor (beta chain) was retrieved from a study of blood T cell repertoires in COVID-19. In the study overall: There were acute and convalescent COVID-19 samples, and they came from the United States, Italy and Spain. Sample material is recorded as cDNA or gDNA derived from T cells, B-cell-depleted T cells, or PBMCs.

The CDR3 consists of 14 residues. With 2 bases clipped from V and 3 bases from J, the junction kept 2 bases outside the gene matches. Germline V gene lookup returns CDR1 MNHEY and CDR2 SVGAGI. Per the authors' pipeline: Amplification of reference gene primers was used by the study to estimate nucleated cell counts. Generated by immunoSEQ multiplex PCR, the TCRdb table keeps only in-frame clones and is missing some. Clone size and the V and J calls come from that table; the DNA yielded D and trimming. Of 75,000 to 95,000 clones listed, just under 85% were seen once; the top ten hold 15% to 20%. The sample taken for sequencing was peripheral blood. The clonotype was recovered from a man at least 80 years old with active or convalescent COVID-19. The V gene is TRBV6-5, the J gene TRBJ1-2; 8 bases are shared with TRBD1. The chain's CDR3 is CASSYGQGDYGYTF. In DNA form, the CDR3 reads TGTGCCAGCAGTTACGGACAGGGTGACTATGGCTACACCTTC.